The 9 T cell receptor beta chains below all came from one sample that was sequenced in a study of cytomegalovirus exposure and HLA in healthy donors (dated by TCRdb to the late 2010s). Library prep was done by the immunoSEQ multiplex PCR assay. For the multiplex PCR, a mixture combining 60 forward primers for TCR Vbeta segments and 13 reverse primers for TCR Jbeta segments was used. Here the immuneACCESS table is served through TCRdb, limited to in-frame sequences with V and J called. Missing clones are a known gap in these copies; in checked studies unresolved V genes cover under half, and the rest lacks a known reason. The sample table shows 250,000 to 350,000 clones, and roughly 85% are seen once. Jointly, the top ten make up almost 4% of the sample. Material: PBMCs. All receptors come from a man aged 35 to 55 in good health and CMV-seropositive.

With respect to this clone: The junction departs from the called germline gene at one end, perhaps through a read error. The gene calls are TRBV7-7 and TRBJ2-5; 9 positions match TRBD1. In germline, CDR1 is SSHAT, CDR2 FNYEAQ (reference sequence). The CDR3 loop spans 15 amino acids. CDR3 region: CASSQGTGGAETQYF. The CDR3 bases are TGTGCTAGCAGCCAAGGAACAGGGGGCGCAGAGACCCAGTACTTC.

The CDR3 protein is CASSNPPGSLGYTF. The CDR3 region has the DNA TGTGCCAGCAGCAATCCGCCGGGGTCCCTTGGCTACACCTTC. The chain employs TRBV7-2 and TRBJ1-2; D remains ambiguous. The V gene's germline CDR1 is SGHTA and CDR2 FQGNSA. CDR3 length: 14 amino acids. V was clipped by 5 bases and J by 7 bases, with 17 bases between them.

The rearrangement links TRBV27 to TRBJ2-7; 12 bases match TRBD1. With 8 bases clipped from V and 4 bases from J, the junction kept 3 bases outside the gene matches. Germline lookup yields CDR1 MNHEY and CDR2 SMNVEV (reference sequence). The CDR3 runs to 13 residues. CDR3 region: CASGDRGQYEQYF. The CDR3 DNA is TGTGCCAGCGGGGACAGGGGGCAATACGAGCAGTACTTC.

This clone was recorded a few times. The genes are TRBV27 and TRBJ2-1; the D is unclear. CDR1 is MNHEY, CDR2 SMNVEV, per germline (reference sequence). This CDR3 region has 12 residues. V was pared by 5 bases and J by 13 bases, with 15 bases between. The DNA for the CDR3 is TGTGCCAGCAGTCGCGACAAGGCTATACAGTTCTTC. This encodes CASSRDKAIQFF.

In its sample, this clone was seen a few times. The chain combines TRBV2 with TRBJ1-5, with 8 bases lining up with TRBD1. The CDR3 has 13 residues. Germline V lookup: CDR1 SNHLY, CDR2 FYNNEI. V lost 6 bases to trimming and J lost 2 bases; unmatched junction nucleotides: 0. The CDR3 nucleotides are TGTGCCAGCAGGACAGGGGGCAATCAGCCCCAGCATTTT. Translating it yields CASRTGGNQPQHF.

The chain carries TRBV23-1 and TRBJ1-6; D unclear. TRBV23-1 is an ORF for which the function is uncertain. The CDR3 is 15 amino acids. Trimming cost V 0 bases and J 8 bases, with 11 bases left between them. In nucleotides, the CDR3 is TGCGCCAGCAGTCAATCGGGCAGGAGGGATTCACCCCTCCACTTT. Its protein is CASSQSGRRDSPLHF.

The V call is TRBV7-8, the J call TRBJ2-7; 7 positions agree with TRBD1. V shed 5 bases and J 8 bases; nucleotides not matched to a gene: 3. Germline assignment: CDR1 SGHVS and CDR2 FQNEAQ. CDR3 length equals 11 residues. CDR3: CASSPQGKQYF. The CDR3 region has the DNA TGTGCCAGCAGCCCACAGGGGAAGCAGTACTTC.

This chain links TRBV28 with TRBJ2-7; 11 bases match TRBD2. Germline values: CDR1 MDHEN, CDR2 SYDVKM. CDR3 size: 14 residues. V dropped 5 bases and J dropped 5; count of bases not matched to a gene: 5. The CDR3 DNA is TGTGCCAGCAGTCTACTAGCGGGAGCGCACGAGCAGTACTTC. Encoded protein: CASSLLAGAHEQYF.

The chain uses TRBV11-1 and TRBJ2-5, with a tentative D call TRBD1 (6 bases). The last part of the DNA fits TRBJ2-7 better; the J call may be wrong. This CDR3 has 16 amino acids. From germline, CDR1 is SGHAT and CDR2 FQDESV (reference sequence). The DNA for the CDR3 is TGTGCCAGCAGCTTAACGACAGGATTAAGCTCCTACGAGCAGTACTTC. This translates into CASSLTTGLSSYEQYF.